The entry below gives a single T cell receptor (beta chain) sequence along with its context. Its antigen is still unknown. The germline gives CDR1 ENHRY, CDR2 SYGVKD. Trimming stripped 5 bases from V and 4 bases from J, with 13 bases between. This CDR3 region has 14 residues. Vbeta (60) and Jbeta (13) primers were used in the PCR. Using immunoSEQ multiplex PCR, the repertoire was profiled, and TCRdb retains in-frame clones only, with some absent. The sample has roughly 100,000 clones, roughly 69% seen once. This record comes from a study of cytomegalovirus exposure and HLA in healthy donors. General study findings and limits: Most of the TCR beta V segments (in an earlier analysis) were productive either about 87% or about 30% of the time.

This chain joins TRBV10-3 and TRBJ2-3; TRBD1 is a possible D gene (6 bases). This receptor was identified in a man aged 50-60 years in good health and CMV-seropositive. The sample was PBMCs. This chain's CDR3 is CAISSDSFADTQYF. As DNA, the CDR3 is TGTGCCATCAGTTCGGACAGTTTCGCAGATACGCAGTATTTT.